The 28 T cell receptor beta chains below were found in one sample sequenced in a study of radiotherapy plus CTLA-4 blockade in lung cancer. The table came from immunoSEQ multiplex PCR; TCRdb's copy has only in-frame clones and leaves some out. The sample carries 60,000 to 65,000 clones, about 80% recorded once. Source: peripheral blood, taken from a patient treated with radiotherapy plus ipilimumab. The receptors come from a human donor with non-small cell lung cancer who had a complete response to radiotherapy plus ipilimumab.

The table lists this clone with a few counts. The rearrangement uses TRBV7-9 and TRBJ1-4, with 8 bases that match TRBD1. The germline gives CDR1 SEHNR, CDR2 FQNEAQ (reference sequence). The CDR3 consists of 10 residues. The CDR3 DNA follows: TGTACTTCAGGGGGCGAAAAACTGTTTTTT. It translates to CTSGGEKLFF.

The chain combines TRBV4-3 with TRBJ2-3; D possibly corresponds to TRBD2 (5 bases). The CDR3 totals 14 residues. V lost 1 base and J lost 4, with 9 bases in between. Germline loops: CDR1 LGHNA, CDR2 YSLEER. In DNA form, the CDR3 reads TGCGCCAGCAGCCAAGCCCTAGCTGCAGATACGCAGTATTTT. Its protein is CASSQALAADTQYF.

The V and J genes are TRBV6-5 and TRBJ1-1, with no clear D. This CDR3 contains 14 residues. V shed 0 bases and J shed 1 base, with 6 bases lying between them. Germline CDR1 and CDR2: MNHEY and SVGAGI. This chain's CDR3 is CASSYSRANTEAFF. Written as DNA, the CDR3 is TGTGCCAGCAGTTACTCGAGAGCGAACACTGAAGCTTTCTTT.

In nucleotides, the CDR3 is TGCGCCAGCAGCTACGGACAGGGTGGCTATGGCTACACCTTC. It codes for CASSYGQGGYGYTF. The chain uses TRBV5-1 and TRBJ1-2; 8 positions match TRBD1. The CDR3 has 14 amino acids. The junction had 5 bases not matched to a gene; V was cut back by 3 bases and J by 4 bases. Per the germline V gene, CDR1 is SGHRS and CDR2 is YFSETQ.

A few counts support this clone. The chain couples TRBV19 to TRBJ1-1, with TRBD1 matching over 11 bases. The CDR3 totals 15 residues. V lost 10 bases, J lost 5 bases, and 12 bases stayed unmatched. The germline V gene has CDR1 LNHDA and CDR2 SQIVND (reference sequence). The CDR3 sequence is CATRDRGRSGTEAFF. CDR3 DNA: TGTGCCACCAGGGACAGGGGGAGGTCAGGAACTGAAGCTTTCTTT.

The rearrangement links TRBV6-5 to TRBJ2-3; TRBD2 is a possible D gene (6 bases). The V end was cut by 8 bases, the J end by 7 bases, with 19 bases between. Germline CDR1 MNHEY, CDR2 SVGAGI. This CDR3 is 14 amino acids long. The CDR3 here is CASCCWRGTNTQYF. The CDR3 DNA sequence: TGTGCCAGCTGTTGCTGGAGGGGCACGAATACGCAGTATTTT.

The chain uses TRBV9 and TRBJ1-4, with D hard to call. Germline CDR1 is SGDLS and CDR2 is YYNGEE. CDR3 length equals 17 residues. Trimming left V 0 bases short and J 0 bases short, with 12 bases between. The CDR3 reads CASSVGGGFATNEKLFF. DNA for the CDR3: TGTGCCAGCAGCGTAGGGGGAGGGTTTGCAACTAATGAAAAACTGTTTTTT.

V is TRBV14 and J is TRBJ1-3, with 7 nucleotides matching TRBD1. Germline V gives CDR1 SGHDN, CDR2 FVKESK. The junction had 4 bases not matched to a gene; V was cut back by 5 bases and J by 0 bases. The CDR3 length is 15 residues. This CDR3 reads CASSRQGSSGNTIYF. In DNA, the CDR3 is TGTGCCAGCAGCAGACAGGGAAGCTCTGGAAACACCATATATTTT.

This chain uses TRBV6-1 with TRBJ2-7, with D possibly TRBD1 on 5 matching bases. The CDR3 has 14 residues. Deletions cut 10 bases from V and 0 bases from J, with 16 bases between. CDR1 and CDR2 (germline): MNHNS, SASEGT. CDR3 sequence: CATKSGSGSYEQYF. CDR3 nucleotides: TGTGCCACTAAGTCAGGGTCAGGCTCCTACGAGCAGTACTTC.

Concerning this clone itself: This sample also contains other DNA sequences that code for the same CDR3. This chain joins TRBV20-1 and TRBJ2-5; D call uncertain. The V end lost 5 bases, the J end lost 1 base, and 5 bases lay between the germline ends. CDR1 and CDR2 from the germline V gene are DFQATT and SNEGSKA (reference sequence). The CDR3 spans 11 residues. For the CDR3, the DNA is TGCAGTGCTCGACGCCAAGAGACCCAGTACTTC. Translated: CSARRQETQYF.

The gene calls are TRBV27 and TRBJ2-2; possible D gene TRBD2, 6 bases. The CDR3 loop spans 14 amino acids. Deletions cut 3 bases from V and 4 bases from J, with 9 bases between. In germline, CDR1 is MNHEY, CDR2 SMNVEV (reference sequence). The CDR3 DNA is TGTGCCAGCAGTTTGGGGGGACCCACCGGGGAGCTGTTTTTT. This gives the protein CASSLGGPTGELFF.

The chain links TRBV10-3 to TRBJ2-3; 8 nucleotides align to TRBD2. Per the germline V gene, CDR1 is ENHRY and CDR2 is SYGVKD. This CDR3 has 14 amino acids. V shed 0 bases and J 4 bases; nucleotides not matched to a gene: 0. The CDR3 region has the DNA TGTGCCATCAGTGAGTCAGCGGGGGCAGATACGCAGTATTTT. Translated: CAISESAGADTQYF.

Comments on this clone: The sample contains more than one DNA sequence encoding this CDR3. V gene TRBV7-2 combines with J gene TRBJ1-5; 7 bases fit TRBD1. V lost 5 bases and J lost 1; bases outside the gene matches: 2. The CDR3 extends over 14 amino acids. Germline assignment: CDR1 SGHTA and CDR2 FQGNSA. The CDR3 DNA reads as TGTGCCAGCAGCCGACAGGGCAGCAATCAGCCCCAGCATTTT. This sequence encodes CASSRQGSNQPQHF.

The V gene is TRBV5-4, the J gene TRBJ2-3, with D tentatively TRBD1 or TRBD2 (5 bases each). Germline-derived CDR1 and CDR2 are SGHNT and YYREEE (reference sequence). The CDR3 spans 16 residues. The ends were cut back, 4 bases at V and 4 bases at J, with 19 bases in the middle. The CDR3 nucleotides read TGTGCCAGCAGCCCGAGCGACTGGGGGACGGCAGATACGCAGTATTTT. Its protein is CASSPSDWGTADTQYF.

This chain joins TRBV30 and TRBJ1-6, with 8 positions matching TRBD1. V trimming: 3 bases; J trimming: 12 bases; junction bases outside the gene matches: 10. Germline lookup yields CDR1 GTSNPN and CDR2 SVGIG (reference sequence). The CDR3 is made up of 14 amino acids. The CDR3 sequence is CAWSPLDRDVPLHF. The CDR3, as DNA: TGTGCCTGGAGCCCGCTGGACAGGGACGTACCCCTCCACTTT.

V gene TRBV18 combines with J gene TRBJ2-7; D is perhaps TRBD1 (6 bases). This CDR3 region has 15 residues. CDR1 is KGHSH, CDR2 LQKENI, per germline. Trimming cost V 2 bases and J 4 bases, with 15 bases left between them. The CDR3 is CASSPVRDNYYEQYF. The CDR3 DNA sequence: TGTGCCAGCTCACCAGTCAGGGACAACTATTACGAGCAGTACTTC.

This sequence joins TRBV14 and TRBJ2-5; 9 bases match TRBD1. Germline loops: CDR1 SGHDN, CDR2 FVKESK. V lost 4 bases to trimming and J lost 5 bases; unmatched junction nucleotides: 8. CDR3 size: 15 residues. CDR3 bases: TGTGCCAGCAGCCGCATTACAGGGGGCAGGGAGACCCAGTACTTC. Protein sequence: CASSRITGGRETQYF. The full variable domain, in which reference TRBV14 and TRBJ2-5 provide the parts outside the CDR3, is EAGVTQFPSHSVIEKGQTVTLRCDPISGHDNLYWYRRVMGKEIKFLLHFVKESKQDESGMPNNRFLAERTGGTYSTLKVQPAELEDSGVYFCASSRITGGRETQYFGPGTRLLVL.

V and J are TRBV5-4 and TRBJ2-2; tentative D call: TRBD1 (5 bases). Trimming took off 0 bases at V and 2 bases at J, with 8 bases between the two ends. Germline-derived CDR1 and CDR2 are SGHNT and YYREEE (reference sequence). The CDR3 contains 15 residues. CDR3 nucleotides: TGTGCCAGCAGCTTGGGGGGCCGAAACACCGGGGAGCTGTTTTTT. Protein product: CASSLGGRNTGELFF.

V and J are TRBV7-6 and TRBJ2-7, with D possibly being TRBD2 (6 bases). CDR1 is SGHVS, CDR2 FNYEAQ, per germline. This CDR3 contains 13 residues. V was shortened by 4 bases and J by 0 bases, with 7 bases between the two germline ends. The CDR3 spells CASSYGGSYEQYF. CDR3 nucleotide sequence: TGTGCCAGCAGCTACGGGGGCTCCTACGAGCAGTACTTC.

This clone was recorded a few times. The CDR3 DNA follows: TGTGCCAGCAACAGAAATAGCAATCAGCCCCAGCATTTT. It encodes CASNRNSNQPQHF. The chain is built from TRBV2 and TRBJ1-5, with D hard to call. CDR1 SNHLY and CDR2 FYNNEI come from the germline V gene. V lost 7 bases and J lost 0, with 7 bases in between. The CDR3 has 13 amino acids.

The chain recombines TRBV7-2 with TRBJ2-3; D is uncertain. This CDR3 has 13 residues. V was shortened by 4 bases and J by 1 base, with 6 bases between the two germline ends. CDR1 is SGHTA, CDR2 FQGNSA, per germline. The CDR3 loop reads CASSSTRTDTQYF. In DNA form, the CDR3 reads TGTGCCAGCAGCTCCACCCGCACAGATACGCAGTATTTT. Full variable domain (missing parts from reference TRBV7-2 and TRBJ2-3): GAGVSQSPSNKVTEKGKDVELRCDPISGHTALYWYRQSLGQGLEFLIYFQGNSAPDKSGLPSDRFSAERTGGSVSTLTIQRTQQEDSAVYLCASSSTRTDTQYFGPGTRLTVL.

V usage is TRBV5-1 and J usage is TRBJ1-1, with D tentatively TRBD1 (5 bases). The CDR3 totals 13 residues. The germline V and J ends were trimmed by 2 bases and 4 bases, with 9 bases remaining between them. CDR1 and CDR2 from the germline V gene are SGHRS and YFSETQ. The CDR3: CASSLAGTTEAFF. Here the CDR3 DNA reads TGCGCCAGCAGCTTAGCAGGGACCACTGAAGCTTTCTTT.

The chain recombines TRBV19 with TRBJ2-5; 11 positions agree with TRBD2. Losses at the gene ends were 11 bases for V and 2 bases for J; bases not matched to a gene: 10. CDR1 is LNHDA, CDR2 SQIVND, per germline (reference sequence). This CDR3 comprises 15 residues. The chain's CDR3 is CAPVVTSGGQETQYF. CDR3 coding DNA: TGTGCCCCCGTGGTTACTAGCGGGGGACAAGAGACCCAGTACTTC. Variable domain in full (rest from reference TRBV19 and TRBJ2-5): DGGITQSPKYLFRKEGQNVTLSCEQNLNHDAMYWYRQDPGQGLRLIYYSQIVNDFQKGDIAEGYSVSREKKESFPLTVTSAQKNPTAFYLCAPVVTSGGQETQYFGPGTRLLVL.

This chain connects TRBV5-1 to TRBJ2-3; 13 bases map to TRBD2. Germline V CDR1 and CDR2: SGHRS, YFSETQ. With 7 bases clipped from V and 3 bases from J, the junction kept 2 bases outside the gene matches. CDR3 length equals 14 residues. CDR3 nucleotides: TGCGCCAGCCGGACTAGCGGGAGAACAGATACGCAGTATTTT. Protein sequence: CASRTSGRTDTQYF.

J is TRBJ1-1 and V is TRBV5-5, with D maybe TRBD1 (5 bases). Trimming left V 3 bases short and J 6 bases short, with 15 bases between. The CDR3 runs 14 residues. Germline V gives CDR1 SGHKS, CDR2 YYEKEE (reference sequence). CDR3 in amino acids: CASSSRDRRPEAFF. The DNA of the CDR3 is TGTGCCAGCAGCTCGAGGGACCGACGGCCTGAAGCTTTCTTT.

This clone has only a few counts. The chain carries TRBV7-9 and TRBJ2-3, with 9 bases identical to TRBD1. V lost 0 bases, J lost 4 bases, and 8 bases stayed unmatched. CDR3 length equals 17 residues. Germline values: CDR1 SEHNR, CDR2 FQNEAQ (reference sequence). CDR3 sequence reads: CASSLALGRDRADTQYF. The CDR3 DNA sequence: TGTGCCAGCAGCTTAGCGCTAGGGAGGGACAGGGCAGATACGCAGTATTTT.

The chain employs TRBV30 and TRBJ2-1; TRBD2 aligns across 8 bases. The CDR3 covers 15 residues. In germline, CDR1 is GTSNPN, CDR2 SVGIG (reference sequence). J was trimmed by 7 bases and V by 2 bases; bases with no gene match: 10. CDR3 protein: CAWSPPGGATNEQFF. Here the CDR3 DNA reads TGTGCCTGGAGTCCACCCGGGGGGGCGACAAATGAGCAGTTCTTC.

The chain employs TRBV19 and TRBJ1-5, with 7 bases that match TRBD1. V shed 5 bases and J 6 bases; nucleotides not matched to a gene: 10. The CDR3 sequence is 15 residues long. Germline lookup yields CDR1 LNHDA and CDR2 SQIVND (reference sequence). DNA for the CDR3: TGTGCCAGTAGTTCAGGACAGGCCGGGAGTCAGCCCCAGCATTTT. It yields the protein CASSSGQAGSQPQHF. Based on the CDR3 plus reference TRBV19 and TRBJ1-5, the full variable domain is DGGITQSPKYLFRKEGQNVTLSCEQNLNHDAMYWYRQDPGQGLRLIYYSQIVNDFQKGDIAEGYSVSREKKESFPLTVTSAQKNPTAFYLCASSSGQAGSQPQHFGDGTRLSIL.